The T cell receptor (beta chain) under discussion was sequenced for a study of CD8 T cells in Susac syndrome. cDNA came from 0.5 to 1 ug RNA primed by random hexamers. Coverage of TCR beta CDR3 amplification by immunoSEQ multiplex PCR extended to 54 Vbeta and 13 Jbeta. MiXCR, run by TCRdb on the immunoSEQ multiplex PCR reads, gives a single entry per CDR3 protein. The sample consists of about 57,000 distinct CDR3 sequences, about 92% of them appearing once. With 4 bases removed from V and 8 bases from J, the gap between germline ends came to 14 bases. The CDR3 spans 14 residues. The multiple sclerosis controls were treatment-naive patients, and their relapsing-remitting disease was stable or active. Negative isolation was applied to CD8+ and CD4+ T cells, and FACS enrichment was applied to TEMRA cells.

The sequenced sample consisted of CD8+ T cells from PBMCs. The V gene is TRBV12-3 or TRBV12-4, the J gene TRBJ1-4, with unresolved D. This clonotype was obtained from a human donor with multiple sclerosis. CDR3 protein: CASSSATLLEKLFF. In DNA form, the CDR3 reads TGTGCCAGCAGTTCCGCGACACTGTTGGAAAAACTGTTTTTT.